Shown below are 18 T cell receptor beta chains from a single sample sequenced in a study of liver allograft versus peripheral blood T cells. Overall study context: Transplanted-liver T cell receptor repertoires were compared with recipients' peripheral blood repertoires.

TCRdb reprocessed the reads with MiXCR, giving one entry per CDR3 protein. Among 9,500 to 13,000 distinct CDR3 sequences, 23% were seen once, and the ten largest hold about 1.6%. These receptors originate from a human patient who had a liver transplant. Some T cells may be provided by the graft donor.

This clonotype has more than one count but fewer than ten. The V gene is TRBV6-2 or TRBV6-3, the J gene TRBJ1-3; D is ambiguous. Trimming stripped 7 bases from V and 1 base from J, with 11 bases between. CDR1 is MNHEY and CDR2 is SVGEGT in the germline V gene. The CDR3 sequence is 14 residues long. The CDR3 region is CASIAGGSGNTIYF. DNA for the CDR3: TGTGCCAGCATCGCCGGCGGGTCTGGAAACACCATATATTTT.

This clonotype was observed a few times. The chain is built from TRBV5-4 and TRBJ1-1; D call uncertain. V was pared by 3 bases and J by 5 bases, with 17 bases between. This CDR3 comprises 15 residues. Germline loops: CDR1 SGHNT, CDR2 YYREEE (reference sequence). The CDR3 sequence is CASSSSVRAFTEAFF. The DNA of the CDR3 is TGTGCCAGCAGCTCCTCCGTTAGAGCCTTTACTGAAGCTTTCTTT.

This chain joins TRBV6-2 or TRBV6-3 and TRBJ2-1; no firm D call. Trimming left V 6 bases short and J 4 bases short, with 7 bases between. The CDR3 length is 12 residues. The germline gives CDR1 MNHEY, CDR2 SVGEGT. The CDR3 sequence is CASRDGYNEQFF. For the CDR3, the DNA is TGTGCCAGCAGGGATGGGTACAATGAGCAGTTCTTC.

The chain combines TRBV7-9 with TRBJ1-1, with TRBD1 identical over 9 bases. J lost 5 bases, V lost 2 bases, and 6 bases had no gene match. In germline, CDR1 is SEHNR, CDR2 FQNEAQ (reference sequence). CDR3 size: 15 residues. CDR3 residues: CASSLSGQGRTEAFF. CDR3 sequence (DNA): TGTGCCAGCAGCTTATCGGGACAGGGAAGGACTGAAGCTTTCTTT.

This clonotype was counted only a few times. The chain links TRBV7-2 to TRBJ2-7; possible D gene TRBD2, 6 bases. The CDR3 is 15 residues long. Germline CDR1 reads SGHTA; CDR2 reads FQGNSA. Trimming shortened V by 3 bases and J by 0 bases, and 12 bases separated the two germline ends. CDR3 sequence (DNA): TGTGCCAGCAGCTTGGACTACCGTAGCTCCTACGAGCAGTACTTC. Protein sequence: CASSLDYRSSYEQYF.

This clonotype was found many times. The chain carries TRBV7-2 and TRBJ2-7; 7 bases map to TRBD2. With V trimmed by 2 bases and J by 4 bases, 8 bases remained unmatched. CDR1 SGHTA and CDR2 FQGNSA come from the germline V gene. This CDR3 has 15 amino acids. The CDR3 DNA follows: TGTGCCAGCAGCTTACGGGGGGTAGGGCCTTACGAGCAGTACTTC. Its translation: CASSLRGVGPYEQYF.

This clonotype has only a few counts. This chain connects TRBV6-5 to TRBJ2-7; D is perhaps TRBD1 or TRBD2 (5 bases each). CDR1 and CDR2 (germline): MNHEY, SVGAGI. V was pared by 6 bases and J by 0 bases, with 12 bases between. The CDR3 covers 14 residues. CDR3 nucleotides: TGTGCCAGCAGCCCAGGGAGCTACTCCTACGAGCAGTACTTC. This encodes CASSPGSYSYEQYF.

This chain joins TRBV9 and TRBJ1-5, with TRBD1 matching 7 bases. The ends lost 3 bases at V and 7 bases at J; junction bases unmatched: 7. Germline V CDR1 and CDR2: SGDLS, YYNGEE. The CDR3 has 14 residues. DNA for the CDR3: TGTGCCAGCAGCGCCGGGACAGATGAACAGCCCCAGCATTTT. Translated: CASSAGTDEQPQHF.

By share, this clonotype ranks as medium-sized (0.01 to 0.1%). The chain carries TRBV18 and TRBJ1-3, with D unclear. In germline, CDR1 is KGHSH, CDR2 LQKENI. The CDR3 sequence is 16 residues long. V lost 10 bases and J 0 bases, leaving 19 bases between the germline ends. The CDR3 here is CATTQASGSSGNTIYF. The DNA of the CDR3 is TGTGCCACCACGCAAGCCTCCGGGAGCTCTGGAAACACCATATATTTT. The entire variable domain, with the rest obtained from reference TRBV18 and TRBJ1-3, is as follows: NAGVMQNPRHLVRRRGQEARLRCSPMKGHSHVYWYRQLPEEGLKFMVYLQKENIIDESGMPKERFSAEFPKEGPSILRIQQVVRGDSAAYFCATTQASGSSGNTIYFGEGSWLTVV.

The V and J genes are TRBV6-2 or TRBV6-3 and TRBJ2-7, with D possibly matching TRBD2 (6 bases). This CDR3 comprises 20 residues. CDR1 is MNHEY and CDR2 is SVGEGT in the germline V gene. V was cut by 6 bases and J by 1 base, with 31 bases left in between. In DNA, the CDR3 is TGTGCCAGCAGATTGGGTCCCGGGATCTACGGGGGAGTGGAGTCCTACGAGCAGTACTTC. Its translation is CASRLGPGIYGGVESYEQYF.

Details on this clonotype: A read error is possible here, since a much larger clone lies one base away. The rearrangement uses TRBV18 and TRBJ1-2; D gene uncertain. The germline V gene encodes CDR1 KGHSH and CDR2 LQKENI. The V gene lost 5 bases and the J gene lost 3 bases, with 7 bases spanning the gap. CDR3 length: 12 residues. The CDR3 region has the DNA TGTGCCAGCTCATCCGCAGACTATGGCTACACCTTC. This codes for CASSSADYGYTF.

In its sample, this clonotype is medium-sized. The gene calls are TRBV6-1 and TRBJ1-1; TRBD1 agrees at 8 bases. This CDR3 contains 15 residues. With 8 bases clipped from V and 5 bases from J, the junction kept 13 bases outside the gene matches. In germline, CDR1 is MNHNS, CDR2 SASEGT. CDR3 in amino acids: CASLTRDRGGTEAFF. CDR3 DNA sequence: TGTGCCAGCCTGACACGAGACAGGGGAGGTACTGAAGCTTTCTTT.

This clonotype is medium-sized within its sample. This chain uses TRBV6-1 with TRBJ1-1; tentatively, D is TRBD1 (6 bases). Per germline, CDR1 MNHNS and CDR2 SASEGT. The CDR3 is made up of 14 amino acids. V was shortened by 4 bases and J by 2 bases, with 11 bases between the two germline ends. The CDR3 reads CASSGGGFNTEAFF. The CDR3 region has the DNA TGTGCCAGCAGTGGGGGGGGCTTCAACACTGAAGCTTTCTTT.

Notes on this clonotype: A much bigger clone sits one base away, suggesting this may be a read error. This sequence joins TRBV20-1 and TRBJ1-2; tentatively, D is TRBD1 (5 bases). V was shortened by 0 bases and J by 7 bases, with 21 bases between the two germline ends. Germline loops: CDR1 DFQATT, CDR2 SNEGSKA (reference sequence). The CDR3 consists of 16 residues. CDR3 loop: CSAREQGVERVLGYTF. DNA of the CDR3: TGCAGTGCTAGAGAACAAGGGGTCGAACGAGTACTTGGCTACACCTTC.

This clonotype is termed medium-sized. The gene calls are TRBV6-5 and TRBJ1-1; D might be TRBD1 (6 bases). The CDR3 runs to 12 residues. The ends were cut back, 6 bases at V and 5 bases at J, with 10 bases in the middle. Germline V gives CDR1 MNHEY, CDR2 SVGAGI. This CDR3 reads CASSLQGTEAFF. The CDR3, as DNA: TGTGCCAGCAGCCTTCAGGGGACTGAAGCTTTCTTT.

This clonotype was detected only a few times. V and J are TRBV6-2 or TRBV6-3 and TRBJ2-6, with 8 bases fitting TRBD1. Germline assignment: CDR1 MNHEY and CDR2 SVGEGT. V lost 2 bases, J lost 2 bases, and 8 bases stayed unmatched. This CDR3 spans 18 amino acids. The CDR3 DNA sequence: TGTGCCAGCAGTTACCCGTTACACAGGGGGACTGGGGCCAACGTCCTGACTTTC. It yields the protein CASSYPLHRGTGANVLTF.

The CDR3 loop is CASSIRDYSYEQYF. The CDR3 DNA sequence: TGTGCCAGTAGTATACGGGACTACTCCTACGAGCAGTACTTC. The J gene is TRBJ2-7, the V gene TRBV19; TRBD2 matches 7 bases. Trimming at V came to 2 bases and at J to 0 bases, leaving 1 base not matched to a gene. This CDR3 has 14 residues. Germline V lookup: CDR1 LNHDA, CDR2 SQIVND (reference sequence). The full variable domain, its missing parts supplied by reference TRBV19 and TRBJ2-7, is DGGITQSPKYLFRKEGQNVTLSCEQNLNHDAMYWYRQDPGQGLRLIYYSQIVNDFQKGDIAEGYSVSREKKESFPLTVTSAQKNPTAFYLCASSIRDYSYEQYFGPGTRLTVT.

This clonotype ranks as medium-sized. The chain is built from TRBV6-5 and TRBJ2-7, with 8 bases lining up with TRBD1. Trimming removed 5 bases from V and 2 bases from J; junction bases left unmatched: 5. The CDR3 runs 14 residues. The germline V gene encodes CDR1 MNHEY and CDR2 SVGAGI. This chain's CDR3 is CASSRDRGAYEQYF. CDR3 in DNA: TGTGCCAGCAGTCGAGACAGGGGAGCCTACGAGCAGTACTTC.